This T cell receptor beta chain appears in the sequencing data of a study of T cell responses to AZD1222 COVID-19 vaccine. The wider study: Some second doses came at about 4 weeks and others at about 12 weeks; these were pooled. Findings and caveats of the study: Donors were mostly white British, more females; clonal diversity possibly underestimated. Targeting of unmutated variant regions was reportedly seen in nearly half of spike-specific TCRs. Without day 14 samples, only post-peak T cell repertoires were studied.

On this clone: What it recognizes is unknown.

Germline V lookup: CDR1 SGHAT, CDR2 FQNNGV. The CDR3 runs 15 residues. V lost 7 bases and J 0 bases, leaving 16 bases between the germline ends. This table comes from immunoSEQ multiplex PCR, and its TCRdb copy is limited to in-frame clones, with some not included. In the table there are approximately 88,000 clones, about 92% of which are singletons. This specimen consisted of peripheral blood, obtained on day 0 of AZD1222 vaccination. This rearrangement joins TRBV11-2 to TRBJ2-7; TRBD1 or TRBD2 may be the D gene (5 bases each). The sequence derives from an adult in good health. CDR3 loop: CASIRGAGSSYEQYF. DNA for the CDR3: TGTGCCAGCATCAGAGGGGCAGGCAGCTCCTACGAGCAGTACTTC.